A selection of T cell receptor beta chains follows, all from one sample in a study of blood T cell repertoires in COVID-19. The method was immunoSEQ multiplex PCR; TCRdb's version includes in-frame clones alone and lacks a portion of them. The sample contains under 40,000 clones, over 90% of which appear only once. Material: peripheral blood. Receptors originate from a male donor with active COVID-19. CDR3s include the opening cysteine and the closing phenylalanine or tryptophan. D genes are given only for firm matches. Clone size is given for some rows only: seen once, a few or many times, or a class if the clone is expanded.

CDR3nt: TGTGCCACCAGCAGAACGGGGACAGGGAATGATGGCTACACCTTC; CDR3aa: CATSRTGTGNDGYTF; abundance: few; j_gene: TRBJ1-2; len: 15; v_gene: TRBV15; d_gene: TRBD1
CDR3nt: TGTGCCAGTAGTATAGTCGGGAGGGGGGGTAGGTATGAGCAGTTCTTC; CDR3aa: CASSIVGRGGRYEQFF; abundance: .; j_gene: TRBJ2-1; len: 16; v_gene: TRBV19; d_gene: TRBD2
CDR3nt: TGTGCCAGCAGTGACTCGGGGGGGGAGACAGATACGCAGTATTTT; CDR3aa: CASSDSGGETDTQYF; abundance: .; j_gene: TRBJ2-3; len: 15; v_gene: TRBV6-4; d_gene: TRBD2
CDR3nt: TGTGCCAGCACTTCCCGGGGGGCATCTGGAAACACCATATATTTT; CDR3aa: CASTSRGASGNTIYF; abundance: .; j_gene: TRBJ1-3; len: 15; v_gene: TRBV19; d_gene: .
CDR3nt: TGTGCCAGCAGGCTAGACAATGAGCAGTTCTTC; CDR3aa: CASRLDNEQFF; abundance: .; j_gene: TRBJ2-1; len: 11; v_gene: TRBV7-2; d_gene: .
CDR3nt: TGTGCCAGCAGCTCCTTGACAGGGGACGAGCAGTACTTC; CDR3aa: CASSSLTGDEQYF; abundance: .; j_gene: TRBJ2-7; len: 13; v_gene: TRBV27; d_gene: TRBD1
CDR3nt: TGTGCCAGACGCGAGACAGCGCCGAATGTACAGTACTTC; CDR3aa: CARRETAPNVQYF; abundance: .; j_gene: TRBJ2-7; len: 13; v_gene: TRBV6-4; d_gene: .
CDR3nt: TGTGCCACCAGCAGAAGACAGGTGGGGAATGAGCAGTTCTTC; CDR3aa: CATSRRQVGNEQFF; abundance: .; j_gene: TRBJ2-1; len: 14; v_gene: TRBV15; d_gene: .
CDR3nt: TGTGCCAGCAGCCAAGGTCCTAATAACTATGGCTACACCTTC; CDR3aa: CASSQGPNNYGYTF; abundance: .; j_gene: TRBJ1-2; len: 14; v_gene: TRBV3-1/TRBV3-2; d_gene: .
CDR3nt: TGCAGCGTTGACAGGGCGAACACCGGGGAGCTGTTTTTT; CDR3aa: CSVDRANTGELFF; abundance: .; j_gene: TRBJ2-2; len: 13; v_gene: TRBV29-1; d_gene: .
CDR3nt: TGTGCCAGCGGAACAGGACAGGGGTACAATGAGCAGTTCTTC; CDR3aa: CASGTGQGYNEQFF; abundance: .; j_gene: TRBJ2-1; len: 14; v_gene: TRBV6-5; d_gene: TRBD1
CDR3nt: TGTGCCAGCAGCTTGGTGGACAGAGAAGCTTTCTTT; CDR3aa: CASSLVDREAFF; abundance: .; j_gene: TRBJ1-1; len: 12; v_gene: TRBV5-6; d_gene: .
CDR3nt: TGTGCCAGCAGCCCTAGGACCTACAATGAGCAGTTCTTC; CDR3aa: CASSPRTYNEQFF; abundance: .; j_gene: TRBJ2-1; len: 13; v_gene: TRBV9; d_gene: .
CDR3nt: TGTGCCAGCGGGTTTAGACAGCCGGGTAGCACAGATACGCAGTATTTT; CDR3aa: CASGFRQPGSTDTQYF; abundance: .; j_gene: TRBJ2-3; len: 16; v_gene: TRBV7-9; d_gene: .
CDR3nt: TGTGCCAGCAGTTCGAGGGACAGGGGGCTGCTGAACACTGAAGCTTTCTTT; CDR3aa: CASSSRDRGLLNTEAFF; abundance: .; j_gene: TRBJ1-1; len: 17; v_gene: TRBV28; d_gene: TRBD1
CDR3nt: TGTGCCAGCAGCAAAGTGGTCATTGGGGCCGAGCAGTACTTC; CDR3aa: CASSKVVIGAEQYF; abundance: .; j_gene: TRBJ2-7; len: 14; v_gene: TRBV21-1; d_gene: .
CDR3nt: TGTGCCAGCAGCTTATACCCGGGGAATGGCTACACCTTC; CDR3aa: CASSLYPGNGYTF; abundance: .; j_gene: TRBJ1-2; len: 13; v_gene: TRBV7-9; d_gene: .
CDR3nt: TGTGCCAGCACGGACAGGGGGCATGGAAATGAGCAGTTCTTC; CDR3aa: CASTDRGHGNEQFF; abundance: .; j_gene: TRBJ2-1; len: 14; v_gene: TRBV13; d_gene: TRBD1
CDR3nt: TGTGCCAGCAGTACTACCCCCAGGGGGTTTTCACCCCTCCACTTT; CDR3aa: CASSTTPRGFSPLHF; abundance: .; j_gene: TRBJ1-6; len: 15; v_gene: TRBV6-5; d_gene: TRBD1
CDR3nt: TGCGCCAGCAGCGTTGAGACAGGTAGTGAGACCCAGTACTTC; CDR3aa: CASSVETGSETQYF; abundance: .; j_gene: TRBJ2-5; len: 14; v_gene: TRBV5-1; d_gene: .
CDR3nt: TGTGCCAGCAGCTTAGGGGCTAGCTCCTACGAGCAGTACTTC; CDR3aa: CASSLGASSYEQYF; abundance: .; j_gene: TRBJ2-7; len: 14; v_gene: TRBV13; d_gene: .
CDR3nt: TGTGCCAGCAGCCAATTATGGACGGGGAATTCACCCCTCCACTTT; CDR3aa: CASSQLWTGNSPLHF; abundance: .; j_gene: TRBJ1-6; len: 15; v_gene: TRBV5-4; d_gene: .
CDR3nt: TGTGCCAGCAGCTTAGCGGGGGGACGTCAAGAGACCCAGTACTTC; CDR3aa: CASSLAGGRQETQYF; abundance: .; j_gene: TRBJ2-5; len: 15; v_gene: TRBV7-3; d_gene: TRBD2
CDR3nt: TGTGCCAGCAGCGAGAGAGGACAGGAGATTTCTAACTATGGCTACACCTTC; CDR3aa: CASSERGQEISNYGYTF; abundance: .; j_gene: TRBJ1-2; len: 17; v_gene: TRBV2; d_gene: TRBD1
CDR3nt: TGTGCCAGCAGCTCGAGACAGAGAGAGAACACTGAAGCTTTCTTT; CDR3aa: CASSSRQRENTEAFF; abundance: .; j_gene: TRBJ1-1; len: 15; v_gene: TRBV5-5; d_gene: .
CDR3nt: TGCGCCAGCAGCTCGGCCGGGACAGGGGTGACCCAGTACTTC; CDR3aa: CASSSAGTGVTQYF; abundance: .; j_gene: TRBJ2-5; len: 14; v_gene: TRBV5-1; d_gene: TRBD1
CDR3nt: TGTGCCAGTAGTATTACGTTCACAACCTACGAGCAGTACTTC; CDR3aa: CASSITFTTYEQYF; abundance: .; j_gene: TRBJ2-7; len: 14; v_gene: TRBV19; d_gene: .
CDR3nt: TGTGCCAGCTCCCCTGGAGTTGGAAACACCATATATTTT; CDR3aa: CASSPGVGNTIYF; abundance: once; j_gene: TRBJ1-3; len: 13; v_gene: TRBV6-5; d_gene: .
CDR3nt: TGTGCCAGCAGTTACCGATCGGGAGGGATATACGAGCAGTACTTC; CDR3aa: CASSYRSGGIYEQYF; abundance: .; j_gene: TRBJ2-7; len: 15; v_gene: TRBV6-5; d_gene: TRBD2
CDR3nt: TGCGCCAGCAGTGAGTGGGCAGGGATGACAGATACGCAGTATTTT; CDR3aa: CASSEWAGMTDTQYF; abundance: .; j_gene: TRBJ2-3; len: 15; v_gene: TRBV10-2; d_gene: .
CDR3nt: TGTGCCAGCAGCTCCCAACTACTCTACCTTACTAGCGGGGGGCTGAATGAGCAGTTCTTC; CDR3aa: CASSSQLLYLTSGGLNEQFF; abundance: .; j_gene: TRBJ2-1; len: 20; v_gene: TRBV7-8; d_gene: TRBD2
CDR3nt: TGTGCCAGCAGTCCTGGCGGGGTGATGAGCTATGGCTACACCTTC; CDR3aa: CASSPGGVMSYGYTF; abundance: .; j_gene: TRBJ1-2; len: 15; v_gene: TRBV25-1; d_gene: .
CDR3nt: TGTGCCACGCGACAGGGGTCGAACGAAGAGACCCAGTACTTC; CDR3aa: CATRQGSNEETQYF; abundance: .; j_gene: TRBJ2-5; len: 14; v_gene: TRBV5-4; d_gene: TRBD1
CDR3nt: TGTGCCAGCTCACCGAGGAGGAACACCGGGGAGCTGTTTTTT; CDR3aa: CASSPRRNTGELFF; abundance: .; j_gene: TRBJ2-2; len: 14; v_gene: TRBV18; d_gene: .
CDR3nt: TGTGCCAGTAGTCCCGACAGGGGGCATTACGAGACCCAGTACTTC; CDR3aa: CASSPDRGHYETQYF; abundance: .; j_gene: TRBJ2-5; len: 15; v_gene: TRBV19; d_gene: TRBD1
CDR3nt: TGTGCCAGCAGCTTAAGGGGAGGCGGGGAGCTGTTTTTT; CDR3aa: CASSLRGGGELFF; abundance: .; j_gene: TRBJ2-2; len: 13; v_gene: TRBV5-4; d_gene: .
CDR3nt: TGTGCCAGCAGTTTGGGGAGAGAAGATACGCAGTATTTT; CDR3aa: CASSLGREDTQYF; abundance: .; j_gene: TRBJ2-3; len: 13; v_gene: TRBV6-2/TRBV6-3; d_gene: .